This TCR beta chain was identified in a study of blood T cell repertoires in COVID-19. Study-wide context: COVID-19 samples from acute and convalescent phases originated in the United States, Italy and Spain.

Method: immunoSEQ multiplex PCR; TCRdb's copy keeps in-frame clones and lacks some. This sample yields approximately 120,000 clones, of which 60% to 85% are seen a single time; roughly a fifth belongs to the top ten. This CDR3 contains 15 residues. Germline V gene sequence: CDR1 MDHEN, CDR2 SYDVKM. V was cut by 6 bases and J by 1 base, with 14 bases left in between. Sequences were obtained from peripheral blood. The TCR was taken from a man of 80 years or more with acute or convalescent COVID-19. The chain links TRBV28 to TRBJ2-3, with D possibly TRBD2 on 7 matching bases. The CDR3 protein is CASSRGGGGTDTQYF. CDR3 DNA: TGTGCCAGCAGCCGTGGAGGGGGGGGCACAGATACGCAGTATTTT.